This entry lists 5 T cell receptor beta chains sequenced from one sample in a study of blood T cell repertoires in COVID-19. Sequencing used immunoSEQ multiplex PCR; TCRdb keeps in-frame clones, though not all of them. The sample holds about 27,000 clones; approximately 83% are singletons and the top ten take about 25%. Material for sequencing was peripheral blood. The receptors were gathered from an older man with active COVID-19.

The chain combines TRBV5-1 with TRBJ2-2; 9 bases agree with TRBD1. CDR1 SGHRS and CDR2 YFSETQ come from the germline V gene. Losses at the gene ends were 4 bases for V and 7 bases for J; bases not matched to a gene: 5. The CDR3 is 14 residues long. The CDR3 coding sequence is TGCGCCAGCAGCAAGGGACAGGGTGGCGGGGAGCTGTTTTTT. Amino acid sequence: CASSKGQGGGELFF. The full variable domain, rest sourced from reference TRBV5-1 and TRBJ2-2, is KAGVTQTPRYLIKTRGQQVTLSCSPISGHRSVSWYQQTPGQGLQFLFEYFSETQRNKGNFPGRFSGRQFSNSRSEMNVSTLELGDSALYLCASSKGQGGGELFFGEGSRLTVL.

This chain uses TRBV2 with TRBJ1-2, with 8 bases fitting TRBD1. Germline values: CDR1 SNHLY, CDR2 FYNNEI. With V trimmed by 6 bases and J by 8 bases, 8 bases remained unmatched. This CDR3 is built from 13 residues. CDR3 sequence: CASSPGTGRGYTF. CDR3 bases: TGTGCCAGCAGCCCCGGGACAGGCCGGGGCTACACCTTC. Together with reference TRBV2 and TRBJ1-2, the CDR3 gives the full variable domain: EPEVTQTPSHQVTQMGQEVILRCVPISNHLYFYWYRQILGQKVEFLVSFYNNEISEKSEIFDDQFSVERPDGSNFTLKIRSTKLEDSAMYFCASSPGTGRGYTFGSGTRLTVV.

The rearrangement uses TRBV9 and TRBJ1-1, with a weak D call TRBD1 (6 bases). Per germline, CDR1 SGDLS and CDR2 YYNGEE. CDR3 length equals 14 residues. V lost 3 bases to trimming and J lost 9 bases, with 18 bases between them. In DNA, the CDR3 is TGTGCCAGCAGCGCCCGGGACACCAGCCCTAAAGCTTTCTTT. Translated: CASSARDTSPKAFF.

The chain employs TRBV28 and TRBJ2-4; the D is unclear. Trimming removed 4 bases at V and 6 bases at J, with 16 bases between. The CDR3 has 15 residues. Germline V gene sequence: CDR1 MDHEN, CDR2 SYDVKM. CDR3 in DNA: TGTGCCAGCAGTTCCGTTGCCGGGTCTTTAAACATTCAGTACTTC. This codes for CASSSVAGSLNIQYF.

CDR3 sequence reads: CSASPAGGQETQYF. The CDR3 coding sequence is TGCAGTGCTAGTCCAGCGGGGGGGCAAGAGACCCAGTACTTC. The chain employs TRBV20-1 and TRBJ2-5; 10 bases align to TRBD2. V shed 3 bases and J 2 bases; nucleotides not matched to a gene: 3. CDR3 length equals 14 residues. The V gene's germline CDR1 is DFQATT and CDR2 SNEGSKA (reference sequence).